This TCR beta chain was sequenced during a study of Ad26.COV2.S vaccination and SARS-CoV-2 variants. The overall study: Intramuscularly, Ad26.COV2.S was given either once or twice, 56 days apart.

Profiled with immunoSEQ multiplex PCR; TCRdb holds only in-frame clones, not every one. Of roughly 500,000 clones listed, about 88% are singletons. Treatment of the sample: around 19 received Ad26.COV2.S at low or high dose, single or two shots; several received placebo; per-sample allocation not given. Samples came from day 63 after the first vaccine or placebo injection. The junction had 6 bases not matched to a gene; V was cut back by 0 bases and J by 4 bases. Germline lookup yields CDR1 SGHAT and CDR2 FQNNGV. The CDR3 is 17 residues long. The clonotype was recovered from a person aged 18-60 years who received the Ad26.COV2.S COVID-19 vaccine or a placebo. The specimen was peripheral blood, collected in a trial of Ad26.COV2.S vaccine versus placebo. The chain is built from TRBV11-2 and TRBJ2-7; 13 bases are a match to TRBD2. The CDR3 here is CASSLDQGLAGPYEQYV. The CDR3 DNA follows: TGTGCCAGCAGCTTAGATCAGGGACTAGCGGGACCATACGAGCAGTACGTC.